The clone carrying this T cell receptor (beta chain) appeared a single time. Its matching antigen is unknown. The CDR3 is 16 residues long. V was cut by 3 bases and J by 1 base, with 14 bases left in between. Germline CDR1 MDHEN, CDR2 SYDVKM. TCRdb keeps only in-frame clones here, not all; method: immunoSEQ multiplex PCR. The table has approximately 150,000 clones, about nine tenths seen once. The data derive from a study of T cell responses to AZD1222 COVID-19 vaccine. Study findings and constraints: Of spike-specific TCRs, nearly half reportedly target regions left unmutated in variants. Seropositivity was recorded at baseline in only 6 or 7 AZD1222 recipients. It was only after the peak T cell response that any repertoires were sampled.

Analyses pooled second doses at about 4 or about 12 weeks. The V and J genes are TRBV28 and TRBJ2-3; D is possibly TRBD1 (5 bases). This sequence was found in an adult who received the AZD1222 COVID-19 vaccine. The specimen was peripheral blood, collected 28 days after the second AZD1222 dose. This chain's CDR3 is CASSLSRQRRTDTQYF. The CDR3 DNA reads as TGTGCCAGCAGTTTGAGTAGACAGAGACGCACAGATACGCAGTATTTT. The whole variable domain, filled in from reference TRBV28 and TRBJ2-3, reads DVKVTQSSRYLVKRTGEKVFLECVQDMDHENMFWYRQDPGLGLRLIYFSYDVKMKEKGDIPEGYSVSREKKERFSLILESASTNQTSMYLCASSLSRQRRTDTQYFGPGTRLTVL.